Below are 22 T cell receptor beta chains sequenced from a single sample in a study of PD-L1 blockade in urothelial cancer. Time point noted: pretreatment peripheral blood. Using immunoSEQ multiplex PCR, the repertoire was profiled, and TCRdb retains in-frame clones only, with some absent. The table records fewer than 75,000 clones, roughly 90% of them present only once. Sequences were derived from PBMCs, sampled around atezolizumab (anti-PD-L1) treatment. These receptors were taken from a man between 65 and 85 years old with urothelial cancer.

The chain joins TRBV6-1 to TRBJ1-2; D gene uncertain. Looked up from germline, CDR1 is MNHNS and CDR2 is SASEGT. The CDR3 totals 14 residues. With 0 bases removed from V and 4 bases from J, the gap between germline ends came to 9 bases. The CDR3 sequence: CASSEALGFYGYTF. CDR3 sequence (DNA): TGTGCCAGCAGTGAAGCACTAGGATTCTATGGCTACACCTTC.

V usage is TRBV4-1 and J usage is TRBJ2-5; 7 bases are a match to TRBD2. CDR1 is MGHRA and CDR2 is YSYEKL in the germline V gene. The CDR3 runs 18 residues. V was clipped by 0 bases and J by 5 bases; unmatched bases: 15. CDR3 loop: CASSQETYGTGGTETQYF. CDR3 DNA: TGCGCCAGCAGCCAAGAAACTTACGGAACGGGAGGAACGGAGACCCAGTACTTC.

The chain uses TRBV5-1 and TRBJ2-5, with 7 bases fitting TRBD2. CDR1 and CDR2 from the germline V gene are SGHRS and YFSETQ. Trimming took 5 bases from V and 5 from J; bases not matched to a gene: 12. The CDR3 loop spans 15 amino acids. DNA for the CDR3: TGCGCCAGCAGACCAGGTTCTAGCGGAGGCGAGACCCAGTACTTC. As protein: CASRPGSSGGETQYF. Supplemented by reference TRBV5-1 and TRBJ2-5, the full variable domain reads KAGVTQTPRYLIKTRGQQVTLSCSPISGHRSVSWYQQTPGQGLQFLFEYFSETQRNKGNFPGRFSGRQFSNSRSEMNVSTLELGDSALYLCASRPGSSGGETQYFGPGTRLLVL.

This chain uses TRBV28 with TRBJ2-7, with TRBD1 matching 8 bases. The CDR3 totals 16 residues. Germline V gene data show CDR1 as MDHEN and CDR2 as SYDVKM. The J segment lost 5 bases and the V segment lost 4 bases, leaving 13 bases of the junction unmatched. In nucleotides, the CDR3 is TGTGCCAGCAGTTCCCTAGGGACGGACAGGGATCACGAGCAGTACTTC. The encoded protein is CASSSLGTDRDHEQYF.

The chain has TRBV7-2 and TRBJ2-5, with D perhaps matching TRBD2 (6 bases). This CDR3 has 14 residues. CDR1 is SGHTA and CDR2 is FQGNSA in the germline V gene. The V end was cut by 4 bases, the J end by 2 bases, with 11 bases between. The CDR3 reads CASSSRRGQETQYF. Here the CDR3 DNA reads TGTGCCAGCAGCTCCCGCCGGGGGCAAGAGACCCAGTACTTC.

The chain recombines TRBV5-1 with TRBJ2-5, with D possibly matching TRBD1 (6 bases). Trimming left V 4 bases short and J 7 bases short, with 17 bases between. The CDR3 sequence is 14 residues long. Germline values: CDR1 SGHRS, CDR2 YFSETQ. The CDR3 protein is CASSAAQGRGTQYF. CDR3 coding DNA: TGCGCCAGCAGCGCCGCACAGGGCCGGGGGACCCAGTACTTC.

The CDR3 spells CASSPLTSGTGQYF. The DNA of the CDR3 is TGCGCCAGCAGCCCCCTGACTAGCGGGACGGGGCAGTATTTT. The chain joins TRBV4-1 to TRBJ2-3; TRBD2 agrees at 11 bases. The CDR3 spans 14 residues. Germline V gene data show CDR1 as MGHRA and CDR2 as YSYEKL. Trimming at V came to 4 bases and at J to 11 bases, leaving 8 bases not matched to a gene.

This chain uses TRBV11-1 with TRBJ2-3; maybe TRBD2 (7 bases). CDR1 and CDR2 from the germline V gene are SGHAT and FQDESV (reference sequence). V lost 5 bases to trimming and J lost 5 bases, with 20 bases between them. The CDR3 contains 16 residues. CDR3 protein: CASSREGGSTGDTQYF. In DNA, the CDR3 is TGTGCCAGCAGCCGCGAGGGGGGGAGTACAGGAGATACGCAGTATTTT.

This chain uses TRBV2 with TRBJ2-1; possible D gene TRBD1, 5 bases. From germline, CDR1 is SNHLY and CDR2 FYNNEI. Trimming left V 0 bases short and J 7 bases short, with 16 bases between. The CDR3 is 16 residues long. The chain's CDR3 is CASSEAPRGQRNEQFF. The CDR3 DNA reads TGTGCCAGCAGTGAAGCGCCTAGGGGCCAAAGGAATGAGCAGTTCTTC.

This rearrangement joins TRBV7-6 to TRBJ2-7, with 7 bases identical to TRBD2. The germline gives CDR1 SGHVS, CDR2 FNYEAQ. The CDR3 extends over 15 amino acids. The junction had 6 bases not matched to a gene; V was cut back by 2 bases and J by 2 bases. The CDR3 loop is CASSLYSGATYEQYF. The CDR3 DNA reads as TGTGCCAGCAGCTTATACAGCGGGGCCACCTACGAGCAGTACTTC.

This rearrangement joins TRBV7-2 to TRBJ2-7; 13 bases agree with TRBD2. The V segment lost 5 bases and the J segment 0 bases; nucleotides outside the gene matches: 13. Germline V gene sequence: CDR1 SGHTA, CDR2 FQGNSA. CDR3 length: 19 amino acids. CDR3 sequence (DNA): TGTGCCAGCAGCCCCCAGTTTACTAGCGGGAGGGCGTTCTCCTACGAGCAGTACTTC. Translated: CASSPQFTSGRAFSYEQYF.

This CDR3 is CASSKERGLAGTNTGELFF. Here the CDR3 DNA reads TGTGCCAGTAGTAAGGAGCGGGGACTAGCGGGGACGAACACCGGGGAGCTGTTTTTT. The gene calls are TRBV19 and TRBJ2-2; 13 bases map to TRBD2. With 4 bases clipped from V and 0 bases from J, the junction kept 8 bases outside the gene matches. The germline V gene has CDR1 LNHDA and CDR2 SQIVND (reference sequence). CDR3 length: 19 amino acids.

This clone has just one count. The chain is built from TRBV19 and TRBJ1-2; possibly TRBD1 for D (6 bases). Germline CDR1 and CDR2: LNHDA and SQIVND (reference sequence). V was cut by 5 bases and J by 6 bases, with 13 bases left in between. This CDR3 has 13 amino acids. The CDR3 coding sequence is TGTGCCAGTAGTGTCGGCAGGGGTAATGGCTACACCTTC. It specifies CASSVGRGNGYTF.

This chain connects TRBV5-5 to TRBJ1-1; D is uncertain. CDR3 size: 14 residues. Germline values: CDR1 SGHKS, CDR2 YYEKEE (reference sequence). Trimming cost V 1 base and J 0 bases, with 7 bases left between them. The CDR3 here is CASSLLLLNTEAFF. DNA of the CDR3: TGTGCCAGCAGCTTGTTGCTATTGAACACTGAAGCTTTCTTT.

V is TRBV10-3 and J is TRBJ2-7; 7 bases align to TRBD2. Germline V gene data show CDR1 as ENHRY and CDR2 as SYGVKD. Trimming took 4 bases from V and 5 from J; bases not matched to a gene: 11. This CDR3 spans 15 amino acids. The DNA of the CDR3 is TGTGCCATCAGTGGAGGGAGCGGGAATCGGAACGAGCAGTACTTC. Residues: CAISGGSGNRNEQYF.

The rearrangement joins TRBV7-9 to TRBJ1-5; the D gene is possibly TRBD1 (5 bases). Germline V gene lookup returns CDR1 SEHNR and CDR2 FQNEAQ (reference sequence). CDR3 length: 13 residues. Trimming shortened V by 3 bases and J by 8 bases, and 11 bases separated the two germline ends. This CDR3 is CASSFGAFEPQHF. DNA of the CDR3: TGTGCCAGCAGCTTTGGGGCTTTTGAGCCCCAGCATTTT. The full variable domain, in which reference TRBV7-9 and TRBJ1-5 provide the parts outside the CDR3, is DTGVSQNPRHKITKRGQNVTFRCDPISEHNRLYWYRQTLGQGPEFLTYFQNEAQLEKSRLLSDRFSAERPKGSFSTLEIQRTEQGDSAMYLCASSFGAFEPQHFGDGTRLSIL.

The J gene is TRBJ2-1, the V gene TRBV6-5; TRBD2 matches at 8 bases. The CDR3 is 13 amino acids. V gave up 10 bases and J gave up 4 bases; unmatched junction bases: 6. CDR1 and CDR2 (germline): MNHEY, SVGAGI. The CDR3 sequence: CATSGSKYNEQFF. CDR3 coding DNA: TGTGCCACCAGCGGGAGCAAGTACAATGAGCAGTTCTTC.

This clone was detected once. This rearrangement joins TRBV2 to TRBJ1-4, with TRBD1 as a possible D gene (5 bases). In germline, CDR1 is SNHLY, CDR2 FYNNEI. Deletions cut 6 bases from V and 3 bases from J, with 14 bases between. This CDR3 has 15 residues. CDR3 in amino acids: CASRATGGANEKLFF. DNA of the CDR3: TGTGCCAGCAGGGCCACCGGGGGAGCTAATGAAAAACTGTTTTTT.

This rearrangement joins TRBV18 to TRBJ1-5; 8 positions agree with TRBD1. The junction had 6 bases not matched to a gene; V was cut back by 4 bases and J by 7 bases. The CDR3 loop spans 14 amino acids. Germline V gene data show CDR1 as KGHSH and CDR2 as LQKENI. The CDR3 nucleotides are TGTGCCAGCTCACTCGGACAGGGTAAACAGCCCCAGCATTTT. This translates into CASSLGQGKQPQHF.

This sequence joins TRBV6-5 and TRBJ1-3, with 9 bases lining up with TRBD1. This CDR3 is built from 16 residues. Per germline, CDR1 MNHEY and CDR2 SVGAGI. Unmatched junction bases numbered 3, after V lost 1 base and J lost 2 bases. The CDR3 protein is CASSYLGTGTGNTIYF. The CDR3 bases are TGTGCCAGCAGTTACTTAGGGACAGGGACTGGAAACACCATATATTTT.

The CDR3 protein is CASSFSRTSGIGGELFF. CDR3 coding DNA: TGTGCCAGCAGTTTTTCCCGGACTAGCGGGATAGGCGGGGAGCTGTTTTTT. The rearrangement joins TRBV28 to TRBJ2-2; 12 bases match TRBD2. Looked up from germline, CDR1 is MDHEN and CDR2 is SYDVKM. CDR3 length equals 17 residues. With V trimmed by 3 bases and J by 7 bases, 9 bases remained unmatched.

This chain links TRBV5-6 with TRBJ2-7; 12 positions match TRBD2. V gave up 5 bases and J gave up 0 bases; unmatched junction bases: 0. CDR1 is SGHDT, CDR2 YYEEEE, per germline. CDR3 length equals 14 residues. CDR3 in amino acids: CASRGLAGSYEQYF. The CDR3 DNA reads TGTGCCAGCAGGGGACTAGCGGGCTCCTACGAGCAGTACTTC.